These 17 T cell receptor beta chains share one sample of origin, sequenced in a study of cytomegalovirus exposure and HLA in healthy donors. Amplification used 60 Vbeta primers and 13 Jbeta primers. TCRdb's table, derived via immunoSEQ multiplex PCR, lists solely in-frame clones and lacks some. The listing records 140,000 to 150,000 clones. Input material: PBMCs. All receptors derive from a male donor in good health and CMV-seronegative.

The chain has TRBV27 and TRBJ2-7, with a tentative D call TRBD2 (6 bases). The V and J ends lost 5 bases and 3 bases respectively, with 20 bases between them. Germline lookup yields CDR1 MNHEY and CDR2 SMNVEV (reference sequence). This CDR3 spans 16 amino acids. The CDR3 sequence is CASSARIAAPGYEQYF. CDR3 nucleotides: TGTGCCAGCAGTGCCAGAATAGCGGCCCCCGGCTACGAGCAGTACTTC.

V gene TRBV5-1 combines with J gene TRBJ1-1; TRBD1 matches 8 bases. V lost 4 bases and J lost 2; bases outside the gene matches: 7. The CDR3 spans 15 residues. Germline values: CDR1 SGHRS, CDR2 YFSETQ. The CDR3 spells CASSLGTGRNTEAFF. In DNA, the CDR3 is TGCGCCAGCAGCCTTGGGACAGGACGCAACACTGAAGCTTTCTTT.

The chain recombines TRBV9 with TRBJ2-1; TRBD1 agrees at 10 bases. Germline V gene lookup returns CDR1 SGDLS and CDR2 YYNGEE. This CDR3 region has 16 residues. J was trimmed by 6 bases and V by 0 bases; bases with no gene match: 6. The CDR3, as DNA: TGTGCCAGCAGCGTAGTAGGGGACAGGGGAATCAATGAGCAGTTCTTC. Amino acids: CASSVVGDRGINEQFF.

The V call is TRBV28, the J call TRBJ2-2; no definite D call. The CDR3 runs to 14 residues. The V end lost 7 bases, the J end lost 4 bases, and 13 bases lay between the germline ends. CDR1 and CDR2 from the germline V gene are MDHEN and SYDVKM. The CDR3 region has the DNA TGTGCCAGCAAACGAGAATCCTCCACCGGGGAGCTGTTTTTT. Protein: CASKRESSTGELFF.

This chain links TRBV30 with TRBJ2-3; TRBD2 agrees at 9 bases. CDR3 length: 14 residues. V lost 2 bases, J lost 1 base, and 1 base stayed unmatched. Germline V gives CDR1 GTSNPN, CDR2 SVGIG (reference sequence). The DNA for the CDR3 is TGTGCCTGGAGTTCTAGCGGGGGCACAGATACGCAGTATTTT. Amino acids: CAWSSSGGTDTQYF.

The chain links TRBV7-9 to TRBJ2-7; D perhaps matches TRBD2 (5 bases). CDR1 and CDR2 from the germline V gene are SEHNR and FQNEAQ (reference sequence). CDR3 size: 12 residues. V lost 5 bases and J lost 5, with 10 bases in between. CDR3 in amino acids: CASSGTRNEQYF. DNA for the CDR3: TGTGCCAGCAGCGGAACTAGAAACGAGCAGTACTTC.

The gene calls are TRBV27 and TRBJ2-1; a possible D gene is TRBD1 (6 bases). CDR1 and CDR2 (germline): MNHEY, SMNVEV (reference sequence). The V and J ends lost 0 bases and 6 bases respectively, with 9 bases between them. There are 14 residues in the CDR3. CDR3 sequence (DNA): TGTGCCAGCAGTTTATCCGGGACATCCAATGAGCAGTTCTTC. This gives the protein CASSLSGTSNEQFF.

The chain combines TRBV30 with TRBJ1-1, with D perhaps matching TRBD1 (6 bases). Germline loops: CDR1 GTSNPN, CDR2 SVGIG (reference sequence). This CDR3 has 15 amino acids. Trimming cost V 3 bases and J 10 bases, with 24 bases left between them. CDR3: CAWRGPGPREGVAFF. CDR3 bases: TGTGCCTGGAGGGGTCCGGGCCCCAGAGAGGGGGTAGCTTTCTTT.

This sequence joins TRBV18 and TRBJ2-2; the D gene is possibly TRBD1 (6 bases). V was trimmed by 8 bases and J by 4 bases, leaving 14 bases between them. CDR3 size: 14 residues. CDR1 KGHSH and CDR2 LQKENI come from the germline V gene. DNA of the CDR3: TGTGCCAGCCCCGGACAGTCAGGCACCGGGGAGCTGTTTTTT. Its translation is CASPGQSGTGELFF.

In DNA form, the CDR3 reads TGTGCCAGCCGCGGGGAAAGCACAGATACGCAGTATTTT. It is translated as CASRGESTDTQYF. This chain joins TRBV5-6 and TRBJ2-3; perhaps TRBD2 as D (6 bases). V was clipped by 7 bases and J by 0 bases, with 9 bases between them. CDR1 and CDR2 (germline): SGHDT, YYEEEE. CDR3 length: 13 amino acids.

The chain employs TRBV7-9 and TRBJ2-3, with D perhaps matching TRBD1 (5 bases). The length of the CDR3 is 14 residues. The germline V and J ends were trimmed by 3 bases and 0 bases, with 7 bases remaining between them. CDR1 is SEHNR and CDR2 is FQNEAQ in the germline V gene (reference sequence). In nucleotides, the CDR3 is TGTGCCAGCAGCTTCAGGGCTAGCACAGATACGCAGTATTTT. It codes for CASSFRASTDTQYF.

This chain uses TRBV4-1 with TRBJ2-3, with D unresolved. This CDR3 contains 14 residues. Germline V gives CDR1 MGHRA, CDR2 YSYEKL. Trimming took off 1 base at V and 6 bases at J, with 11 bases between the two ends. CDR3 loop: CASSQVLPGDTQYF. In nucleotides, the CDR3 is TGCGCCAGCAGCCAAGTTTTACCGGGTGATACGCAGTATTTT.

Remarks on this clone: Within the sample, other DNA sequences also encode this same CDR3. This rearrangement joins TRBV6-5 to TRBJ1-1; D is possibly TRBD1 (6 bases). V shed 1 base and J shed 1 base, with 13 bases lying between them. There are 16 residues in the CDR3. In germline, CDR1 is MNHEY, CDR2 SVGAGI. The CDR3 bases are TGTGCCAGCAGTTACTGGGCAGGGGCGAGGAACACTGAAGCTTTCTTT. This sequence encodes CASSYWAGARNTEAFF.

The rearrangement links TRBV19 to TRBJ1-2, with 12 nucleotides matching TRBD1. Trimming removed 3 bases from V and 7 bases from J; junction bases left unmatched: 6. The CDR3 has 15 amino acids. Germline CDR1 reads LNHDA; CDR2 reads SQIVND (reference sequence). CDR3 in amino acids: CASSMAGQGASGYTF. CDR3 bases: TGTGCCAGTAGTATGGCGGGACAGGGGGCGTCTGGCTACACCTTC.

The genes are TRBV7-9 and TRBJ1-1; D possibly corresponds to TRBD1 (6 bases). V was clipped by 1 base and J by 4 bases, with 13 bases between them. The CDR3 contains 15 residues. Per the germline V gene, CDR1 is SEHNR and CDR2 is FQNEAQ (reference sequence). The CDR3 is CASSLGAGVGTEAFF. CDR3 coding DNA: TGTGCCAGCAGCTTAGGGGCAGGGGTGGGCACTGAAGCTTTCTTT.

The chain uses TRBV30 and TRBJ1-5; D remains ambiguous. This CDR3 is 13 amino acids long. Germline loops: CDR1 GTSNPN, CDR2 SVGIG (reference sequence). The germline V and J ends were trimmed by 1 base and 4 bases, with 8 bases remaining between them. CDR3 DNA sequence: TGTGCCTGGAGTGGTCAGCGGAATCAGCCCCAGCATTTT. Translated, it gives CAWSGQRNQPQHF.

CDR3 sequence: CASSNFPGFVTEAFF. The CDR3 DNA sequence: TGTGCCAGTAGTAACTTTCCGGGGTTCGTCACTGAAGCTTTCTTT. The chain carries TRBV19 and TRBJ1-1; no definite D call. This CDR3 has 15 residues. Trimming pared 4 bases from V and 4 bases from J, leaving 16 bases between. Germline V lookup: CDR1 LNHDA, CDR2 SQIVND (reference sequence).